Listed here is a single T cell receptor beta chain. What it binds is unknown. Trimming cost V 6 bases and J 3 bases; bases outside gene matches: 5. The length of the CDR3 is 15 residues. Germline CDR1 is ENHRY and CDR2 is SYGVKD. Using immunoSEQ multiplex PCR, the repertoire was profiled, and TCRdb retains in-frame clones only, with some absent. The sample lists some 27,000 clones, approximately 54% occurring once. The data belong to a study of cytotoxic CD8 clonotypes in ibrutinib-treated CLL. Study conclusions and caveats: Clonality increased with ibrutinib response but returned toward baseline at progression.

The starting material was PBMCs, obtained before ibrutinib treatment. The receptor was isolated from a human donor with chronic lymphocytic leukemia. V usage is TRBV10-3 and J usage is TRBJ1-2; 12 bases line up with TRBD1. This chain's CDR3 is CAISGDRGLHYGYTF. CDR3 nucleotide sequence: TGTGCCATCAGCGGGGACAGGGGGCTTCACTATGGCTACACCTTC.